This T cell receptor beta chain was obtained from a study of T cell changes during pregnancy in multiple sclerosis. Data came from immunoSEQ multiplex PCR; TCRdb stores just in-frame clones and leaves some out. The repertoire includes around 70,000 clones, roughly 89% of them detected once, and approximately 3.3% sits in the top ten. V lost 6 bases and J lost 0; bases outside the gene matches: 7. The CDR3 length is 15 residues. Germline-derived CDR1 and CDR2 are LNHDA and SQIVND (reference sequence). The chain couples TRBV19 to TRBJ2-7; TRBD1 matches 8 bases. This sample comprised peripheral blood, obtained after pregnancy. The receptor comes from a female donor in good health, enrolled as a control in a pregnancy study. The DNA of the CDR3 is TGTGCCAGTAGAATTCGGGACAGGCCCTCCTACGAGCAGTACTTC. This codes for CASRIRDRPSYEQYF.